These 18 T cell receptor beta chains were all obtained from the same sample, sequenced in a study of blood T cells in healthy people across ages. PCR was performed a second time for roughly 7 to 12 cycles using a sample-barcoded 5' primer and a J-beta primer mix. TCRdb independently ran MiXCR on the 5' RACE reads; one entry per CDR3 protein. Of 1.2 million to 1.5 million distinct CDR3 sequences in the sample, 59% were seen once. The sequenced material came from blood. The origin of the receptors is a man younger than 35 in good health.

This clonotype was counted only a few times. The chain combines TRBV12-3 or TRBV12-4 with TRBJ2-7; 8 nucleotides agree with TRBD1. CDR3 size: 14 residues. Trimming removed 6 bases from V and 1 base from J; junction bases left unmatched: 5. The CDR3 DNA sequence: TGTGCCAGCAGGACACAGGGGGATTCCTACGAGCAGTACTTC. Encoded protein: CASRTQGDSYEQYF.

The count of this clonotype is one. The chain combines TRBV27 with TRBJ1-4; the D is unclear. Trimming stripped 3 bases from V and 4 bases from J, with 9 bases between. CDR1 and CDR2 (germline): MNHEY, SMNVEV (reference sequence). This CDR3 contains 14 residues. CDR3: CASSFLGVNEKLFF. For the CDR3, the DNA is TGTGCCAGCAGTTTTTTGGGAGTTAATGAAAAACTGTTTTTT.

The V and J genes are TRBV29-1 and TRBJ2-6; D call uncertain. V was trimmed by 7 bases and J by 4 bases, leaving 11 bases between them. The CDR3 runs 13 residues. Germline assignment: CDR1 SQVTM and CDR2 ANQGSEA. In nucleotides, the CDR3 is TGCAGCGCCGAACAGTTAGGGGCCAACGTCCTGACTTTC. Its protein product is CSAEQLGANVLTF.

This CDR3 is CASSQYDRGEQYF. The CDR3, as DNA: TGTGCCAGCAGCCAGTATGACAGGGGCGAGCAGTACTTC. V usage is TRBV3-1 and J usage is TRBJ2-5, with 8 bases identical to TRBD1. The J call may not be correct, given that the DNA end is closer to TRBJ2-7. Germline CDR1 and CDR2: LGHDT and YNNKEL (reference sequence). This CDR3 contains 13 residues.

J is TRBJ2-1 and V is TRBV4-2, with 10 bases that match TRBD2. V lost 3 bases and J lost 5; bases outside the gene matches: 13. Germline CDR1 is LGHNA and CDR2 is YNFKEQ. The CDR3 runs to 18 residues. The CDR3 DNA follows: TGTGCCAGCAGCCACCGTCCCCTGGCTAGCGGGAGCGACAATGAGCAGTTCTTC. Amino acid sequence: CASSHRPLASGSDNEQFF.

The chain recombines TRBV18 with TRBJ2-5, with 8 bases lining up with TRBD2. In germline, CDR1 is KGHSH, CDR2 LQKENI. V gave up 0 bases and J gave up 1 base; unmatched junction bases: 1. The CDR3 contains 15 residues. The CDR3 nucleotides read TGTGCCAGCTCACCACCTAGCGGGACCCAAGAGACCCAGTACTTC. Amino acid sequence: CASSPPSGTQETQYF.

V is TRBV27 and J is TRBJ1-2, with a tentative D call TRBD1 (6 bases). V lost 8 bases and J lost 4, with 11 bases in between. Germline CDR1 is MNHEY and CDR2 is SMNVEV (reference sequence). This CDR3 spans 12 amino acids. The CDR3 DNA reads TGTGCCAGCGGGGAGGGGGGCTATGGCTACACCTTC. Protein sequence: CASGEGGYGYTF.

The V call is TRBV6-2 or TRBV6-3, the J call TRBJ2-3, with 10 bases that match TRBD2. V lost 4 bases and J lost 4; bases outside the gene matches: 14. Germline CDR1 is MNHEY and CDR2 is SVGEGT. There are 18 residues in the CDR3. The CDR3 DNA follows: TGTGCCAGCAGTTCCCCTCAATCCTTAGCGGGAGGCCCAGATACGCAGTATTTT. Amino acid sequence: CASSSPQSLAGGPDTQYF.

This clonotype was counted a few times. Written as DNA, the CDR3 is TGTGCCAGCAGTTTCACAGGAGACCAGTACGAGCAGTACTTC. Translation gives CASSFTGDQYEQYF. The chain joins TRBV25-1 to TRBJ2-5; D is perhaps TRBD1 (5 bases). The J call may be wrong; the DNA end is better matched by TRBJ2-7. Germline values: CDR1 MGHDK, CDR2 SYGVNS. The CDR3 sequence is 14 residues long.

The genes are TRBV28 and TRBJ1-4, with no clear D. CDR3 length: 12 residues. Trimming left V 8 bases short and J 11 bases short, with 15 bases between. Per germline, CDR1 MDHEN and CDR2 SYDVKM. The CDR3 nucleotides read TGTGCCAGCCGAGGAGCAGTGAGGAAACTGTTTTTT. It codes for CASRGAVRKLFF.

With regard to this clonotype: One base away lies a much larger clone, so this may be a sequencing read error. CDR3: CSASHGSYEQYF. In nucleotides, the CDR3 is TGCAGTGCTAGTCACGGCTCCTACGAGCAGTACTTC. The V and J genes are TRBV20-1 and TRBJ2-7; D gene ambiguous. The V end was cut by 3 bases, the J end by 0 bases, with 6 bases between. CDR3 length: 12 residues. Germline-derived CDR1 and CDR2 are DFQATT and SNEGSKA (reference sequence).

This chain joins TRBV2 and TRBJ2-7, with D maybe TRBD1 (6 bases). The CDR3 runs 13 residues. Per the germline V gene, CDR1 is SNHLY and CDR2 is FYNNEI. CDR3 DNA: TGTACCACAAGGGGGATGGGGACCTACGAGCAGTACTTC. Protein: CTTRGMGTYEQYF.

As to this clonotype: One end of the junction does not line up with germline, which may come from a read error. The chain couples TRBV5-5 to TRBJ1-2; D call uncertain. CDR1 and CDR2 from the germline V gene are SGHKS and YYEKEE (reference sequence). CDR3 length: 13 amino acids. CDR3 nucleotides: TGTGCCGGCAGCCCGCGAAGATTCTATGGCTACACCTTC. Its translation: CAGSPRRFYGYTF.

V and J are TRBV10-1 and TRBJ2-1; 7 nucleotides agree with TRBD1. The junction had 5 bases not matched to a gene; V was cut back by 6 bases and J by 0 bases. This CDR3 contains 15 residues. The germline V gene encodes CDR1 WNHNN and CDR2 SYGVQD (reference sequence). CDR3 in amino acids: CASSIQGSSYNEQFF. In DNA, the CDR3 is TGCGCCAGCAGCATACAGGGGAGCTCCTACAATGAGCAGTTCTTC.

In its sample, this clonotype was seen once. The V gene is TRBV7-9, the J gene TRBJ2-2; 12 bases are a match to TRBD2. CDR1 is SEHNR and CDR2 is FQNEAQ in the germline V gene (reference sequence). V shed 5 bases and J 4 bases; nucleotides not matched to a gene: 5. CDR3 size: 16 residues. The CDR3 spells CASSPPGLAGTGELFF. The CDR3 region has the DNA TGTGCCAGCAGCCCTCCGGGACTAGCGGGCACCGGGGAGCTGTTTTTT.

The genes are TRBV6-5 and TRBJ2-1; D remains ambiguous. V lost 3 bases and J 5 bases, leaving 8 bases between the germline ends. The CDR3 covers 13 residues. CDR1 and CDR2 from the germline V gene are MNHEY and SVGAGI. The CDR3 spells CASSYKENNEQFF. The CDR3 bases are TGTGCCAGCAGTTATAAGGAAAACAATGAGCAGTTCTTC.

This clonotype was seen a single time. The chain is built from TRBV25-1 and TRBJ2-7, with D possibly called TRBD1 or TRBD2 (5 bases each). The CDR3 has 15 amino acids. Per the germline V gene, CDR1 is MGHDK and CDR2 is SYGVNS. Trimming stripped 3 bases from V and 3 bases from J, with 15 bases between. The CDR3 protein is CASSDDRDRRYEQYF. CDR3 coding DNA: TGTGCCAGCAGTGATGACCGGGACCGCCGCTACGAGCAGTACTTC.

The rearrangement links TRBV28 to TRBJ2-6; no definite D call. Germline loops: CDR1 MDHEN, CDR2 SYDVKM. Trimming left V 5 bases short and J 1 base short, with 9 bases between. This CDR3 comprises 15 residues. For the CDR3, the DNA is TGTGCCAGCAGTGACCAGGCATCTGGGGCCAACGTCCTGACTTTC. Translated, it gives CASSDQASGANVLTF.